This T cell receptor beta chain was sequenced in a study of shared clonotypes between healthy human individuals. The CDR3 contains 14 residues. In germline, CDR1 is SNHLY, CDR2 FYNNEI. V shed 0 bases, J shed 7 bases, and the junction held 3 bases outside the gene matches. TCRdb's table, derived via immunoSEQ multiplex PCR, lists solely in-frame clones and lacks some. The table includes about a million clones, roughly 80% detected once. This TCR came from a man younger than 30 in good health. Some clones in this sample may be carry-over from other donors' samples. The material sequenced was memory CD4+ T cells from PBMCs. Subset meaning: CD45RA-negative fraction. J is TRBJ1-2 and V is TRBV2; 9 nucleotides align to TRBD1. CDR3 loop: CASSEARTGVGYTF. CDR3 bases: TGTGCCAGCAGTGAAGCTCGGACAGGGGTTGGCTACACCTTC.